This T cell receptor (beta chain) derives from a study of blood T cell repertoires in COVID-19 (dated by TCRdb to about 2020). Background for the entire study: Samples from collaborators originated in the United States, Italy and Spain and spanned both the acute and convalescent phases of COVID-19. The material from the prospective study consisted of cDNA or gDNA derived from T cells, B-cell-depleted T cells, or PBMCs. Subjects who had been exposed to COVID-19, were actively infected with it, or had recovered from it provided the deeply sampled blood TCRbeta repertoires that made up the dataset. The repertoires were released in a freely available public database meant as a resource for research on the immune response to SARS-CoV-2. Samples were obtained from the ongoing ImmuneRACE study (first 160 participants) and from 1,254 subjects provided by 6 global collaborators. The sample metadata nearly always contained a de-identified subject ID, COVID-19 status, age in years and sex. Where available, HLA class I and class II types were obtained from metadata supplied by the sample provider rather than from assay-based typing.

Comments on this clone: Its antigen is not yet known. Base qualities are missing; no much larger clone stands one base away.

Overall results and qualifications from the work: How much clinical and demographic metadata was included differed by source and by participant, and the metadata was provided uncurated.

TCRbeta CDR3 regions were amplified from genomic DNA using the immunoSEQ Assay, a bias-controlled multiplex PCR. The study's processing was this. The number of nucleated cells in each sample was estimated from the amplification of reference gene primers within the assay. To quantify the absolute abundance of each unique TCRbeta CDR3 rearrangement, sequence reads were collapsed and filtered. For each sample, productive Simpson clonality was calculated as the square root of Simpson's diversity index across productive rearrangements. TCRdb re-hosts the immuneACCESS table, in-frame sequences only. Its copies lack some clones; in the studies checked, an unresolved V gene accounts for under half of them, and the cause for the rest is not known. V, J and clone size were drawn from that table, and D and trimming were deduced from the DNA. The sample contains tens of thousands of clones, roughly 70% of them found a single time. The top ten hold roughly 61% of the sample.

CDR1 and CDR2 (GTSNPN, SVGIG) derive from the germline V gene (reference sequence). The CDR3 sequence holds 11 residues, the cysteine and phenylalanine included. Only the CDR3 DNA is retained, 33 bases long and in frame from the first base. V and J lose 2 bases and 8 bases, and a span of 9 bases separates them. The collaborating institutions used their own protocols to collect whole blood in K2EDTA tubes. For TCRbeta analysis, collaborators shipped samples as frozen whole blood, isolated PBMCs, or DNA extracted from either of those sample types. Sequencing used peripheral blood. Recombination connected TRBV30 to TRBJ1-1, with a tentative D gene TRBD1 over 6 matching bases. The clonotype was recovered from an elderly man with acute or convalescent COVID-19. The bases are TGTGCCTGGAGTACAGGGCCGGAAGCTTTCTTT. This yields the protein CAWSTGPEAFF.